This paragraph covers one T cell receptor beta chain sequence. What it binds is unknown. The data were obtained in a study of CD8 T cells in Susac syndrome. The overall study: Among sequenced Susac syndrome patients, roughly 6 had active disease and about 8 were in remission.

Trimming pared 0 bases from V and 0 bases from J, leaving 14 bases between. The CDR3 runs 17 residues. The V gene's germline CDR1 is LGHNA and CDR2 YNFKEQ. The RNA input was roughly 0.45 to 1 ug, and it was reverse transcribed with random hexamers. TCRdb re-analysed the immunoSEQ multiplex PCR reads in MiXCR, keeping a single row per CDR3 protein. This sample has about 200,000 distinct CDR3 sequences, with roughly 91% found just once. Study-wide results and caveats: When the CD4+ T cell repertoires of patients with Susac syndrome were examined, they did not show any clonal expansion.

Patients with Susac syndrome showed fulfilment of recently defined diagnostic criteria for definite or probable disease. TEMRA cells were FACS-enriched, unlike CD8+ and CD4+ T cells, which were negatively isolated. Sequenced sample: CD4+ T cells from PBMCs. V gene TRBV4-2 combines with J gene TRBJ1-1; a possible D gene is TRBD1 (5 bases). The receptor comes from a human donor with Susac syndrome. The CDR3 spells CASSQDQYRRMNTEAFF. DNA for the CDR3: TGTGCCAGCAGCCAAGATCAGTACAGGAGGATGAACACTGAAGCTTTCTTT.